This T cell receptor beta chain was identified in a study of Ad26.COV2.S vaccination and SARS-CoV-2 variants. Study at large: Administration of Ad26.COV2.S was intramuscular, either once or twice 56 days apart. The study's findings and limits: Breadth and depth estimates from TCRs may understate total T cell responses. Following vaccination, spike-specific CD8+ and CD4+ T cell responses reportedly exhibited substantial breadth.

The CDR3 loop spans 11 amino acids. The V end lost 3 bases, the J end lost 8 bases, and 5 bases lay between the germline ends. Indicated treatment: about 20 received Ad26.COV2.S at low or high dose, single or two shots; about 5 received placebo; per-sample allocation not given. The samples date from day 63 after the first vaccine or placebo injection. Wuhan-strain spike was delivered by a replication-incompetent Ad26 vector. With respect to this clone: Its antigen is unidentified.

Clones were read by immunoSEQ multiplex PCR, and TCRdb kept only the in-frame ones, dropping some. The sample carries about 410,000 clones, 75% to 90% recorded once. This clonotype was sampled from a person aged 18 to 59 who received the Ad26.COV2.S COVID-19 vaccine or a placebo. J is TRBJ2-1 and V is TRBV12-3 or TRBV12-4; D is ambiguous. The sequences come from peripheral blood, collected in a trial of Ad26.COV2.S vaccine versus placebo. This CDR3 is CASSLTHEQFF. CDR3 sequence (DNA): TGTGCCAGCAGTTTGACGCATGAGCAGTTCTTC.